The 18 T cell receptor beta chains listed next were all sequenced from one sample in a study of human T cells and chemical hapten exposure. Documented time point: pre-sensitization, week 0. Treatment meaning: therapeutic diphenylcyclopropenone sensitization with weekly scalp DPC. TCRdb fed the RACE reads into MiXCR, producing one record per CDR3 protein. The sample shows around 380,000 distinct CDR3 sequences, about 5.4% of them seen only once. The specimen comprised whole blood, sampled in connection with sensitization to the hapten diphenylcyclopropenone (DPC). These receptors came from a woman aged 18-29 years with alopecia areata. Some clones in this sample may be carry-over from other donors' samples.

The sample holds many counts of this clonotype. The gene calls are TRBV11-1 and TRBJ2-3; TRBD2 matches at 11 bases. CDR3 length: 15 amino acids. Germline lookup yields CDR1 SGHAT and CDR2 FQDESV (reference sequence). V trimming: 4 bases; J trimming: 7 bases; junction bases outside the gene matches: 7. The DNA of the CDR3 is TGTGCCAGCAGCTCGCTAGCGGGGGGCCACAATACGCAGTATTTT. It is translated as CASSSLAGGHNTQYF.

The gene calls are TRBV19 and TRBJ1-4; TRBD1 might be the D (6 bases). The length of the CDR3 is 15 residues. Germline V CDR1 and CDR2: LNHDA, SQIVND (reference sequence). The ends were cut back, 9 bases at V and 4 bases at J, with 18 bases in the middle. The DNA for the CDR3 is TGTGCCAGCGCCCCCCCCGGGGGCCTTAATGAAAAACTGTTTTTT. This codes for CASAPPGGLNEKLFF.

Worth noting for this clonotype: One end of the junction varies from germline; a read error may be responsible. The rearrangement links TRBV6-5 to TRBJ2-7, with 7 bases fitting TRBD2. This CDR3 contains 15 residues. Germline V CDR1 and CDR2: MNHEY, SVGAGI. In DNA, the CDR3 is TGTGCCAGCAGTTACTCGACGGGGGGTTCCTACAAGCAGTACTTC. Its protein is CASSYSTGGSYKQYF.

V and J are TRBV27 and TRBJ1-5; D is uncertain. The germline gives CDR1 MNHEY, CDR2 SMNVEV (reference sequence). The V and J ends lost 3 bases and 3 bases respectively, with 6 bases between them. The CDR3 spans 13 residues. The CDR3 bases are TGTGCCAGCAGTTTGCAGGTCAATCAGCCCCAGCATTTT. Amino acid sequence: CASSLQVNQPQHF.

This chain connects TRBV27 to TRBJ1-4; D gene uncertain. Trimming removed 8 bases at V and 8 bases at J, with 6 bases between. Per germline, CDR1 MNHEY and CDR2 SMNVEV (reference sequence). The CDR3 covers 10 residues. DNA of the CDR3: TGTGCCAGCCAGTGGGAAAAACTGTTTTTT. Encoded protein: CASQWEKLFF.

At least ten counts were recorded for this clonotype. The chain is built from TRBV4-1 and TRBJ2-1; possibly TRBD1 for D (6 bases). V was clipped by 6 bases and J by 6 bases, with 12 bases between them. Germline values: CDR1 MGHRA, CDR2 YSYEKL. This CDR3 region has 13 residues. CDR3 region: CASRDQGSNEQFF. In DNA form, the CDR3 reads TGCGCCAGCAGAGATCAGGGGAGCAATGAGCAGTTCTTC.

This clonotype has at least ten counts. The chain joins TRBV5-6 to TRBJ2-4; the D gene is possibly TRBD1 (6 bases). The CDR3 extends over 15 amino acids. The germline gives CDR1 SGHDT, CDR2 YYEEEE. Trimming removed 4 bases from V and 0 bases from J, with 11 bases in between. The CDR3 is CASSRQVLAKNIQYF. Written as DNA, the CDR3 is TGTGCCAGCAGCAGACAGGTTCTAGCCAAAAACATTCAGTACTTC.

This clonotype has more than one count but fewer than ten. J is TRBJ1-2 and V is TRBV6-5; no reliable D call. The V gene lost 0 bases and the J gene lost 4 bases, with 9 bases spanning the gap. The CDR3 loop spans 14 amino acids. Germline values: CDR1 MNHEY, CDR2 SVGAGI. CDR3 residues: CASSYSEISYGYTF. The CDR3 region has the DNA TGTGCCAGCAGTTACTCTGAGATATCCTATGGCTACACCTTC.

This clonotype was seen a handful of times. CDR3 sequence: CASSQVEGRPPLGDGYTF. The CDR3 DNA reads TGCGCCAGCAGCCAAGTAGAAGGCCGACCGCCCCTGGGGGATGGCTACACCTTC. The rearrangement uses TRBV4-3 and TRBJ1-2, with D possibly being TRBD1 (5 bases). The V end was cut by 1 base, the J end by 6 bases, with 24 bases between. CDR3 length: 18 residues. The V gene's germline CDR1 is LGHNA and CDR2 YSLEER.

The genes are TRBV12-3 or TRBV12-4 and TRBJ2-2; no definite D call. The CDR3 consists of 13 residues. V was cut by 5 bases and J by 5 bases, with 9 bases left in between. The DNA of the CDR3 is TGTGCCAGCAGTCCTCAGAAGACCGGGGAGCTGTTTTTT. Encoded protein: CASSPQKTGELFF.

In its sample, this clonotype was seen many times. The rearrangement uses TRBV21-1 and TRBJ2-2; TRBD1 is the table's D call, not checked against the DNA. TRBV21-1 is recorded as a pseudogene. CDR3 size: 17 residues. CDR3 nucleotide sequence: TGTGCCAGCACCACAGATAGGACAGGGAGGGACACCGGGGAGCTGTTTTTT. Amino acid sequence: CASTTDRTGRDTGELFF.

This clonotype has a count of ten or more. The V gene is TRBV7-2, the J gene TRBJ2-3; tentative D call: TRBD2 (5 bases). This CDR3 has 15 residues. V was shortened by 4 bases and J by 4 bases, with 15 bases between the two germline ends. Germline assignment: CDR1 SGHTA and CDR2 FQGNSA. CDR3 sequence reads: CASSSRVIRADTQYF. As DNA, the CDR3 is TGTGCCAGCAGCTCGAGGGTGATTCGCGCAGATACGCAGTATTTT.

This clonotype has at least ten counts. This chain connects TRBV5-4 to TRBJ2-1, with TRBD2 as a possible D gene (5 bases). This CDR3 is built from 16 residues. Trimming cost V 0 bases and J 0 bases, with 10 bases left between them. Germline CDR1 and CDR2: SGHNT and YYREEE (reference sequence). CDR3 sequence (DNA): TGTGCCAGCAGCTTGGCGGGGAGAAACTCCTACAATGAGCAGTTCTTC. Amino acids: CASSLAGRNSYNEQFF.

The chain couples TRBV7-8 to TRBJ2-3; no clear D. Germline CDR1 reads SGHVS; CDR2 reads FQNEAQ. V shed 5 bases and J shed 5 bases, with 11 bases lying between them. This CDR3 has 13 amino acids. Written as DNA, the CDR3 is TGTGCCAGCAGCCCGGGCTGGGGAGATACGCAGTATTTT. Its protein is CASSPGWGDTQYF.

This clonotype was picked up a small number of times. The J gene is TRBJ2-3, the V gene TRBV24-1; the D gene is possibly TRBD2 (6 bases). Between the trimmed V and J ends, which lost 3 bases and 3 bases, there was a span of 9 bases. The CDR3 runs 14 residues. Germline V gives CDR1 KGHDR, CDR2 SFDVKD. The CDR3 DNA reads TGTGCCACCAGTGATGGGGGACTGACAGATACGCAGTATTTT. Translation gives CATSDGGLTDTQYF.

This clonotype occurred many times. This chain links TRBV12-3 or TRBV12-4 with TRBJ2-2; TRBD1 aligns across 11 bases. The CDR3 is 18 amino acids. Germline trimming cut 6 bases from V and 3 bases from J; bases unmatched to any gene: 12. CDR3 amino acids: CASSQWTGGAGDTGELFF. In nucleotides, the CDR3 is TGTGCCAGCAGCCAGTGGACAGGGGGCGCGGGCGACACCGGGGAGCTGTTTTTT.

This clonotype was found a few times. The CDR3 reads CASSSDRGAGYTF. The CDR3 region has the DNA TGTGCCAGCAGCTCAGACAGGGGAGCTGGCTACACCTTC. The chain links TRBV7-2 to TRBJ1-2; 8 nucleotides match TRBD1. V shed 4 bases and J 7 bases; nucleotides not matched to a gene: 5. Per the germline V gene, CDR1 is SGHTA and CDR2 is FQGNSA. The CDR3 contains 13 residues.

This clonotype was counted at least ten times. The V gene is TRBV7-6, the J gene TRBJ1-1, with D perhaps matching TRBD1 (6 bases). CDR3 length: 14 residues. Germline values: CDR1 SGHVS, CDR2 FNYEAQ. The V gene lost 0 bases and the J gene lost 6 bases, with 11 bases spanning the gap. The CDR3 reads CASSLAQGSPEAFF. The CDR3 DNA sequence: TGTGCCAGCAGCTTAGCCCAGGGGTCCCCTGAAGCTTTCTTT.